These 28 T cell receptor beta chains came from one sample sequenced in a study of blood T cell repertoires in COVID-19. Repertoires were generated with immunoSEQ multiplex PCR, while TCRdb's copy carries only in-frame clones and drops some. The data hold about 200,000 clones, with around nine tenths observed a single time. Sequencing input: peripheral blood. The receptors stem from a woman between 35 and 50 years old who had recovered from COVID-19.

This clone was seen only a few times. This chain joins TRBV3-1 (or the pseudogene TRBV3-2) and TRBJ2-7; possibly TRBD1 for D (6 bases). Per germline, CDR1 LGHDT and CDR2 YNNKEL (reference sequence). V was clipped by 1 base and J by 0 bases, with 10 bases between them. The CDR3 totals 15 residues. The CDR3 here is CASSQGGHSSYEQYF. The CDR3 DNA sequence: TGTGCCAGCAGCCAAGGGGGACACAGCTCCTACGAGCAGTACTTC.

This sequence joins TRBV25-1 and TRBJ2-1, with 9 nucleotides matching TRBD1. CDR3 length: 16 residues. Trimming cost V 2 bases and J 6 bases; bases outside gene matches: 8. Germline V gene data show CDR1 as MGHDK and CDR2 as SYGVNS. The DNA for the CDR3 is TGTGCCAGCAGTGAAGGGGACAGGGCCGGGGTCAATGAGCAGTTCTTC. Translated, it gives CASSEGDRAGVNEQFF.

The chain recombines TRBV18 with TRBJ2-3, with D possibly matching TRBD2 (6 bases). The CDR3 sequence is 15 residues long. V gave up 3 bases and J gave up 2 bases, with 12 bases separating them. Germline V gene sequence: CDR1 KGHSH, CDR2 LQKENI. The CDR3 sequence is CASSPARDSTDTQYF. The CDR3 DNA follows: TGTGCCAGCTCACCCGCACGGGACTCCACAGATACGCAGTATTTT.

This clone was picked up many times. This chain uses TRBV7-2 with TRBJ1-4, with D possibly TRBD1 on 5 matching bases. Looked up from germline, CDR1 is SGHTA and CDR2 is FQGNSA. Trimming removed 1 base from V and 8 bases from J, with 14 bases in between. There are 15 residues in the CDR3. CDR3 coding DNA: TGTGCCAGCAGCTTAGGTAGTGGGCACAGGGAAAAACTGTTTTTT. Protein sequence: CASSLGSGHREKLFF.

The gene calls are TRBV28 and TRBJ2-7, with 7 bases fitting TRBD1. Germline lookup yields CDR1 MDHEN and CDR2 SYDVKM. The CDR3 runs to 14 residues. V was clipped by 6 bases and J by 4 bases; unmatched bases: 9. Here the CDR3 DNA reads TGTGCCAGCAGCCTAAGGGGGCGCGGATACGAGCAGTACTTC. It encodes CASSLRGRGYEQYF.

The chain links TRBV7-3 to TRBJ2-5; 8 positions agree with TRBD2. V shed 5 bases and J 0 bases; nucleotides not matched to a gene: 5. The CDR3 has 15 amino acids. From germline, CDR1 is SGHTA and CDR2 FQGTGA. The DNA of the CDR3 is TGTGCCAGCAGCCCATCGGGAGGGCACCAAGAGACCCAGTACTTC. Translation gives CASSPSGGHQETQYF. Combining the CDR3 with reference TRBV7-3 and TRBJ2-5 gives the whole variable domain GAGVSQTPSNKVTEKGKYVELRCDPISGHTALYWYRQSLGQGPEFLIYFQGTGAADDSGLPNDRFFAVRPEGSVSTLKIQRTERGDSAVYLCASSPSGGHQETQYFGPGTRLLVL.

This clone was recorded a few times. The CDR3 loop reads CASSAGTGSNQPQHF. The CDR3 bases are TGTGCCAGCAGTGCCGGGACAGGATCCAATCAGCCCCAGCATTTT. The chain combines TRBV28 with TRBJ1-5; 8 bases are shared with TRBD1. J gave up 3 bases and V 5 bases, and 6 bases lay outside the gene matches. CDR1 is MDHEN and CDR2 is SYDVKM in the germline V gene. The CDR3 is 15 residues long.

CDR3 loop: CASSADSSSGANVLTF. For the CDR3, the DNA is TGTGCCAGTAGTGCCGACAGTTCCTCTGGGGCCAACGTCCTGACTTTC. The gene calls are TRBV19 and TRBJ2-6, with D possibly TRBD1 on 5 matching bases. Germline CDR1 LNHDA, CDR2 SQIVND (reference sequence). Trimming cost V 5 bases and J 0 bases, with 11 bases left between them. This CDR3 spans 16 amino acids.

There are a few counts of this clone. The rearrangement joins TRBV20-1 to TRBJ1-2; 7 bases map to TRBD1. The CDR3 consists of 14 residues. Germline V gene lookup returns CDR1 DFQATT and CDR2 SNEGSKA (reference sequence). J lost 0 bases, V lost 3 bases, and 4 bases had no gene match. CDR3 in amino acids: CSASGTASNYGYTF. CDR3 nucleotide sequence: TGCAGTGCTAGTGGGACAGCCTCTAACTATGGCTACACCTTC.

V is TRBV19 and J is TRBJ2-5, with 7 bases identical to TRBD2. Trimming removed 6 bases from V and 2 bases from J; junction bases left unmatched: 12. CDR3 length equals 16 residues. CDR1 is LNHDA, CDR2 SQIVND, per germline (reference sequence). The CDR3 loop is CASRPPSGTNQETQYF. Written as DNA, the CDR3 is TGTGCCAGTAGACCCCCTTCAGGGACTAATCAAGAGACCCAGTACTTC. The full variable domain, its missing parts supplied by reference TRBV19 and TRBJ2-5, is DGGITQSPKYLFRKEGQNVTLSCEQNLNHDAMYWYRQDPGQGLRLIYYSQIVNDFQKGDIAEGYSVSREKKESFPLTVTSAQKNPTAFYLCASRPPSGTNQETQYFGPGTRLLVL.

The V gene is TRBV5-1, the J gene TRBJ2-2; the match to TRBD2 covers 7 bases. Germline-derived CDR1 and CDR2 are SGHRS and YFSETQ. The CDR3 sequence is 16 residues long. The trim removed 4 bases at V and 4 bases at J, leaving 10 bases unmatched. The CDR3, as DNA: TGCGCCAGCAGCCTTCGACTAGCTTTGGTCACCGGGGAGCTGTTTTTT. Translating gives CASSLRLALVTGELFF.

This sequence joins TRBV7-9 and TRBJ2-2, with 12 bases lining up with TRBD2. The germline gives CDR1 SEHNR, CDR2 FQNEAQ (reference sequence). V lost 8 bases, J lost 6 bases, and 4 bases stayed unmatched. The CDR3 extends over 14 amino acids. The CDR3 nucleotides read TGTGCCAGCGGACTAGCGGGATTCGCCGGGGAGCTGTTTTTT. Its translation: CASGLAGFAGELFF.

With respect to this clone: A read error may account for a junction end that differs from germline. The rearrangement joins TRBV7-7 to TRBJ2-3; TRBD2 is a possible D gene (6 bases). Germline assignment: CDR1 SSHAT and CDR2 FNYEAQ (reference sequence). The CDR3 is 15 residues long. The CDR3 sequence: CANSLVGGGTDTQYF. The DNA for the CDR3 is TGTGCCAACAGCTTAGTCGGGGGAGGAACAGATACGCAGTATTTT. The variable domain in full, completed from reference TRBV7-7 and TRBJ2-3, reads GAGVSQSPRYKVTKRGQDVTLRCDPISSHATLYWYQQALGQGPEFLTYFNYEAQPDKSGLPSDRFSAERPEGSISTLTIQRTEQRDSAMYRCANSLVGGGTDTQYFGPGTRLTVL.

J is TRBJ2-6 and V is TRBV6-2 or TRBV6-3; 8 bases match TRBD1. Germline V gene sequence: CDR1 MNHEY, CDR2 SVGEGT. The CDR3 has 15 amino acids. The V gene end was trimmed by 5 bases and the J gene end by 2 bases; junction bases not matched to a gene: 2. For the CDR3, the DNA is TGTGCCAGCAGTCTGGACAGGGCTGGGGCCAACGTCCTGACTTTC. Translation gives CASSLDRAGANVLTF.

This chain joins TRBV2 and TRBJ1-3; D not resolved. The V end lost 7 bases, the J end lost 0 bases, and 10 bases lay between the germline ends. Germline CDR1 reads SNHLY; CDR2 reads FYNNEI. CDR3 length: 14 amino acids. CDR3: CASTAGLSGNTIYF. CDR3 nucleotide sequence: TGTGCCAGCACGGCAGGTCTCTCTGGAAACACCATATATTTT.

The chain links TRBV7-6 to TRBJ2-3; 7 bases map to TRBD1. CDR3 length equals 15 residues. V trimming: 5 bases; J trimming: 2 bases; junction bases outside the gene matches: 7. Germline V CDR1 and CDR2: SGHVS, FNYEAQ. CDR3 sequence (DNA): TGTGCCAGCAGCGCGTATCAGGGGGTCACAGATACGCAGTATTTT. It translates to CASSAYQGVTDTQYF.

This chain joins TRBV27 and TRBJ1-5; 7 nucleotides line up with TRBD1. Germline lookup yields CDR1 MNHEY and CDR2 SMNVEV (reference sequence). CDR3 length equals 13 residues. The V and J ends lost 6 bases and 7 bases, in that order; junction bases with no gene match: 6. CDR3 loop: CASSGQVRQPQHF. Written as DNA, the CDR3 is TGTGCCAGCAGCGGACAGGTCCGGCAGCCCCAGCATTTT.

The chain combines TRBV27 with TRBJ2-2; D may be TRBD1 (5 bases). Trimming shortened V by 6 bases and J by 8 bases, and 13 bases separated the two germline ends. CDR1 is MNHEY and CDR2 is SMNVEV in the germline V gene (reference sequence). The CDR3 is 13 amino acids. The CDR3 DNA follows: TGTGCCAGCAGCCCCGACAGATTTGGGGAGCTGTTTTTT. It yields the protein CASSPDRFGELFF.

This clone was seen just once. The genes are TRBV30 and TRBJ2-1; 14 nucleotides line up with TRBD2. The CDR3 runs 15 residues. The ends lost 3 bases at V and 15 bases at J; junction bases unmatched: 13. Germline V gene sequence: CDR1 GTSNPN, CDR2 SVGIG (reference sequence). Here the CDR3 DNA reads TGTGCCTGGAGGAAACCTGGACTAGCGGGAGGTGTGCGGTTCTTC. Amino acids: CAWRKPGLAGGVRFF.

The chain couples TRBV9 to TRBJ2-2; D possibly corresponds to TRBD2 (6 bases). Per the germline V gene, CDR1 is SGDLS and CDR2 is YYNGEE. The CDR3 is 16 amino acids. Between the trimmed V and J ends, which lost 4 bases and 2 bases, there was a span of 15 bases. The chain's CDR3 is CASSPRLDGNTGELFF. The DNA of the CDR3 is TGTGCCAGCAGCCCACGACTAGATGGTAACACCGGGGAGCTGTTTTTT.

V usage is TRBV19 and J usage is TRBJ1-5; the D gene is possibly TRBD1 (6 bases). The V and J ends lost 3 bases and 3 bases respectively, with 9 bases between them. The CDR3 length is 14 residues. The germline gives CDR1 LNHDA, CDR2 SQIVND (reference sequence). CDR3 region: CASSIAGVNQPQHF. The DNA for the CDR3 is TGTGCCAGTAGTATTGCAGGGGTCAATCAGCCCCAGCATTTT. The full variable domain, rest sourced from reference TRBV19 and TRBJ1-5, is DGGITQSPKYLFRKEGQNVTLSCEQNLNHDAMYWYRQDPGQGLRLIYYSQIVNDFQKGDIAEGYSVSREKKESFPLTVTSAQKNPTAFYLCASSIAGVNQPQHFGDGTRLSIL.

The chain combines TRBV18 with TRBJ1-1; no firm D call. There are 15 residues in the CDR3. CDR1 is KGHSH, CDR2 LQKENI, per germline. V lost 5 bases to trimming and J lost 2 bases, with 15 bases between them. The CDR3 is CASSSPAKVNTEAFF. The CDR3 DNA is TGTGCCAGCTCATCTCCAGCGAAAGTAAACACTGAAGCTTTCTTT.

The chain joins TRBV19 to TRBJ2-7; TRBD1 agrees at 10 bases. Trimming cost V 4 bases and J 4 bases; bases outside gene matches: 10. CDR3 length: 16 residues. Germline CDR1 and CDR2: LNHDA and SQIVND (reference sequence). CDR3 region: CASSSSRDRGLYEQYF. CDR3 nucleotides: TGTGCCAGTAGTAGCTCCCGAGACAGGGGGCTGTACGAGCAGTACTTC.

The DNA of the CDR3 is TGTGCCAGCAGTTACGCGGGAAGAGGAGAAAAACTGTTTTTT. Its translation is CASSYAGRGEKLFF. V usage is TRBV6-5 and J usage is TRBJ1-4; D unresolved. This CDR3 is built from 14 residues. Between the trimmed V and J ends, which lost 2 bases and 8 bases, there was a span of 12 bases. The germline gives CDR1 MNHEY, CDR2 SVGAGI.

The CDR3 spells CASSESAGTGGDEQFF. The CDR3 DNA sequence: TGTGCCAGCAGTGAATCAGCCGGGACAGGGGGGGATGAGCAGTTCTTC. V gene TRBV25-1 combines with J gene TRBJ2-1, with 11 bases lining up with TRBD1. CDR3 length: 16 residues. Per germline, CDR1 MGHDK and CDR2 SYGVNS. V shed 1 base, J shed 8 bases, and the junction held 7 bases outside the gene matches.

CDR3: CSVERGRASGYTF. The CDR3 DNA reads as TGCAGCGTTGAAAGGGGCAGGGCTTCTGGCTACACCTTC. This rearrangement joins TRBV29-1 to TRBJ1-2; D is perhaps TRBD1 (5 bases). CDR1 SQVTM and CDR2 ANQGSEA come from the germline V gene. V was cut by 2 bases and J by 7 bases, with 14 bases left in between. This CDR3 is built from 13 residues.

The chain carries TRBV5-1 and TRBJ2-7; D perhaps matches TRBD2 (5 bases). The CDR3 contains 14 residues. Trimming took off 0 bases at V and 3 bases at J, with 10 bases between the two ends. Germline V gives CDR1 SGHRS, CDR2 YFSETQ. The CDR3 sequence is CASSLALDGYEQYF. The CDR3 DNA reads TGCGCCAGCAGCTTGGCACTAGACGGCTACGAGCAGTACTTC.

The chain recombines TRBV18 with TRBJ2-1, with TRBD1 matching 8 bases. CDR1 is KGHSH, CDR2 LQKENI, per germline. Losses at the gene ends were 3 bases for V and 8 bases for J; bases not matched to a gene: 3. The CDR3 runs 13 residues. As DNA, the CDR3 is TGTGCCAGCTCACCGAGACAGGGGTATGAGCAGTTCTTC. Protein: CASSPRQGYEQFF.